This is a list of T cell receptor beta chains from one sample in a study of T cell repertoires in cytomegalovirus infection. TCRdb called the reads again in MiXCR, with one record for every CDR3 protein. In the table there are about 110,000 distinct CDR3 sequences, around 9.1% of which are singletons. Antigens for these TCRs are unknown. The sequencing input was PBMCs, sequenced either directly or after in vitro stimulation (not recorded which). Receptor source: a human donor in good health (CMV status not recorded). Some clones in this sample may be carry-over from other donors' samples. Both conserved end residues are part of each CDR3. The D gene is left open where the match is weak. For some rows the clone size is stated as once, few or many, or as a class when expanded; others skip it.

>TRBV12-3/TRBV12-4|TRBD2|TRBJ2-1|few
CASSFSGRAFYNEQFF
TGTGCCAGCAGCTTTAGCGGGAGGGCCTTCTACAATGAGCAGTTCTTC
>TRBV9|-|TRBJ1-1|-
CASSEFGGPNTEAFF
TGTGCCAGCAGCGAATTCGGAGGGCCGAACACTGAAGCTTTCTTT
>TRBV6-6|-|TRBJ2-3|few
CASIWTAGDTQYF
TGTGCCAGCATCTGGACAGCCGGAGATACGCAGTATTTT
>TRBV12-3/TRBV12-4|-|TRBJ2-5|many
CASSQARTAQETQYF
TGTGCCAGCAGTCAAGCTAGGACCGCCCAAGAGACCCAGTACTTC
>TRBV24-1|TRBD2|TRBJ2-5|many
CATSDSAGVRRETQYF
TGTGCCACCAGTGATTCAGCGGGAGTACGGAGAGAGACCCAGTACTTC
>TRBV6-6|TRBD1|TRBJ1-5|many
CASSYSRDRGGNQPQHF
TGTGCCAGCAGTTACTCCCGGGACAGGGGAGGCAATCAGCCCCAGCATTTT
>TRBV28|-|TRBJ2-7|many
CASSSPPAAGLREQYF
TGTGCCAGCAGTTCCCCTCCAGCGGCTGGCTTACGCGAGCAGTACTTC
>TRBV7-9|-|TRBJ2-1|many
CASSLAGPYNEQFF
TGTGCCAGCAGCTTAGCCGGTCCTTACAATGAGCAGTTCTTC
>TRBV2|-|TRBJ1-1|few
CASRVNTEAFF
TGTGCCAGCAGGGTGAACACTGAAGCTTTCTTT
>TRBV11-2|TRBD2|TRBJ2-5|-
CASSSLAGVGETQYF
TGTGCCAGCAGCTCCCTAGCGGGAGTCGGGGAGACCCAGTACTTC
>TRBV14|TRBD1|TRBJ2-7|-
CASSPRQGGEQYF
TGTGCCAGCAGCCCGAGACAGGGTGGGGAGCAGTACTTC
>TRBV19|TRBD2|TRBJ2-2|many
CATELAGDTGELFF
TGTGCCACCGAACTAGCGGGAGATACCGGGGAGCTGTTTTTT
>TRBV7-7|-|TRBJ1-3|-
CASSLDNSGNTIYF
TGTGCCAGCAGCTTAGATAACTCTGGAAACACCATATATTTT
>TRBV12-3/TRBV12-4|TRBD2|TRBJ2-3|-
CASSPGLVGKGADTQYF
TGTGCCAGCAGTCCCGGACTAGTAGGGAAAGGGGCAGATACGCAGTATTTT
>TRBV12-3/TRBV12-4|-|TRBJ1-1|many
CASSLSSQYTEAFF
TGTGCCAGCAGTTTAAGCTCACAGTACACTGAAGCTTTCTTT
>TRBV7-6|TRBD2|TRBJ2-1|many
CASSLGSGSSNEQFF
TGTGCCAGCAGCTTGGGTAGCGGGAGTTCCAATGAGCAGTTCTTC
>TRBV7-9|TRBD2|TRBJ2-5|many
CASSLGLAGVQSEETQYF
TGTGCCAGCAGCTTAGGACTAGCGGGAGTACAATCTGAAGAGACCCAGTACTTC
>TRBV19|TRBD1|TRBJ2-7|-
CASSTVRRDSAYEQYF
TGTGCCAGTAGTACCGTGAGACGGGACAGTGCCTACGAGCAGTACTTC
>TRBV6-2/TRBV6-3|TRBD1|TRBJ2-1|many
CASSRGTGGNNEQFF
TGTGCCAGCAGCCGTGGGACAGGGGGAAACAATGAGCAGTTCTTC
>TRBV12-3/TRBV12-4|-|TRBJ2-2|many
CASTKEGFTNTGELFF
TGTGCCAGCACTAAAGAGGGGTTCACGAACACCGGGGAGCTGTTTTTT
>TRBV6-5|TRBD2|TRBJ2-2|medium-sized
CASSSIAGVNTGELFF
TGTGCCAGCAGTTCAATAGCGGGAGTGAACACCGGGGAGCTGTTTTTT
>TRBV12-3/TRBV12-4|TRBD1|TRBJ1-5|few
CASSPGTGRHQPQHF
TGTGCCAGCAGTCCGGGGACAGGGAGACATCAGCCCCAGCATTTT
>TRBV29-1|-|TRBJ1-2|-
CSVASGRYYGYTF
TGCAGCGTTGCTAGCGGACGCTACTATGGCTACACCTTC
>TRBV2|TRBD1|TRBJ2-2|few
CASSSDRGGSGELFF
TGTGCCAGCAGCTCGGACAGGGGGGGATCCGGGGAGCTGTTTTTT
>TRBV29-1|TRBD1|TRBJ2-3|-
CSVAQWDSQFTDTQYF
TGCAGCGTTGCCCAATGGGACAGCCAATTCACAGATACGCAGTATTTT
>TRBV6-6|TRBD2|TRBJ2-7|few
CASSPGTSGVREQYF
TGTGCCAGCAGCCCCGGGACTAGCGGGGTGCGAGAGCAGTACTTC
>TRBV19|-|TRBJ2-6|many
CASSTRRDWSSGANVLTF
TGTGCCAGTAGTACGAGACGGGACTGGTCCTCTGGGGCCAACGTCCTGACTTTC
>TRBV12-3/TRBV12-4|TRBD1|TRBJ2-5|many
CASSIPRTGLETQYF
TGTGCCAGCAGTATCCCCCGGACAGGGCTAGAGACCCAGTACTTC
>TRBV27|-|TRBJ1-4|-
CASSPRIGAGVNEKLFF
TGTGCCAGCAGTCCTCGAATTGGGGCAGGTGTGAATGAAAAACTGTTTTTT
>TRBV12-3/TRBV12-4|-|TRBJ1-5|-
CASSPDFQPQHF
TGTGCCAGCAGCCCCGACTTTCAGCCCCAGCATTTT
>TRBV7-2|TRBD2|TRBJ2-3|few
CASSLELAGAADTQYF
TGTGCCAGCAGCTTAGAACTAGCGGGAGCAGCAGATACGCAGTATTTT
>TRBV10-2|TRBD2|TRBJ2-5|few
CASNRLAGGEETQYF
TGCGCCAGCAATAGACTAGCGGGCGGAGAAGAGACCCAGTACTTC
>TRBV14|TRBD2|TRBJ2-1|few
CASSRTSGTFNEQFF
TGTGCCAGCAGCCGTACTAGCGGGACGTTCAATGAGCAGTTCTTC
>TRBV29-1|TRBD2|TRBJ2-5|-
CSVETSGPSQETQYF
TGCAGCGTGGAGACTAGCGGACCTAGCCAAGAGACCCAGTACTTC
>TRBV7-9|TRBD1|TRBJ1-5|many
CASSLGTGANQPQHF
TGTGCCAGCAGCTTAGGGACAGGAGCCAATCAGCCCCAGCATTTT